A selection of T cell receptor beta chains follows, all from one sample in a study of T cells in localized non-small cell lung cancer. This table comes from immunoSEQ multiplex PCR, and its TCRdb copy is limited to in-frame clones, with some not included. The sample yields about 52,000 clones, about 87% seen once. This sample comprised PBMCs, obtained before any cancer treatment. Receptors originate from a female donor with stage II lung adenocarcinoma. Each CDR3 is given with its conserved first and last residue. A D gene is named only where the DNA matches it firmly. A row's size may be missing; if present it is once, few, many or a size class.

clone size	V gene	D gene	J gene	CDR3 DNA	CDR3 protein
few	TRBV5-5	-	TRBJ1-1	TGTGCCAGCAGCTTAGAATTGAACACTGAAGCTTTCTTT	CASSLELNTEAFF
-	TRBV5-6	-	TRBJ1-3	TGTGCCAGCAGCTTGGCCGCGGGTTTTGATGGAAACACCATATATTTT	CASSLAAGFDGNTIYF
-	TRBV23-1	-	TRBJ1-2	TGCGCCAGCAGTCTCGGCCGCAACTATGGCTACACCTTC	CASSLGRNYGYTF
-	TRBV7-9	-	TRBJ2-2	TGTGCCAGCAGCTTGAGACACGGGGACGGGGAGCTGTTTTTT	CASSLRHGDGELFF
few	TRBV21-1	-	TRBJ1-5	TGTGCCAGCAGCAAAGCTGAGGGTCGACAGGGGACGAGTCAGCCCCAGCATTTT	CASSKAEGRQGTSQPQHF
-	TRBV6-6	-	TRBJ2-3	TGTGCCAGCACCGTGACGGACAGCCGAGGGGATACGCAGTATTTT	CASTVTDSRGDTQYF
-	TRBV6-6	-	TRBJ1-4	TGTGCCAGCAGTCAGGGGATAGGTACTAATGAAAAACTGTTTTTT	CASSQGIGTNEKLFF
-	TRBV9	-	TRBJ1-4	TGTGCCAGCAGCCCCCGTTGGGGGTCTGAAAAACTGTTTTTT	CASSPRWGSEKLFF
-	TRBV4-1	TRBD1	TRBJ1-2	TGCGCCAGCAGTCCCGGGACAGCACTCTATGGCTACACCTTC	CASSPGTALYGYTF
few	TRBV20-1	-	TRBJ1-1	TGCAGTGCGCTTCGAGAACCTGAAGCTTTCTTT	CSALREPEAFF
-	TRBV7-6	-	TRBJ2-5	TGTGCCAGCAGCTTCCGCAGGGGCCCACTCACGGCAGAGACCCAGTACTTC	CASSFRRGPLTAETQYF
-	TRBV19	-	TRBJ2-5	TGTGCCAGTAGTCCAGTAAGGGGTCGAGAGACCCAGTACTTC	CASSPVRGRETQYF
-	TRBV7-2	-	TRBJ2-7	TGTGCCAGCAGCTACGACCCAGCAAACGAGCAGTACTTC	CASSYDPANEQYF
once	TRBV5-6	TRBD1	TRBJ2-1	TGTGCCAGCAGCTGGGGGACAGTAGGACCCAATGAGCAGTTCTTC	CASSWGTVGPNEQFF
-	TRBV18	TRBD1	TRBJ1-2	TGTGCCAGCTCCCCGGACAGGCGCCCTGGGTATGGCTACACCTTC	CASSPDRRPGYGYTF
few	TRBV2	-	TRBJ1-1	TGTGCCAGCAGTGACGGGACGGGAGGTCGCACTGAAGCTTTCTTT	CASSDGTGGRTEAFF
-	TRBV5-1	TRBD1	TRBJ1-1	TGCGCCAGCAGCCCGGATGGGACAGGAGCCACTGAAGCTTTCTTT	CASSPDGTGATEAFF
once	TRBV5-6	-	TRBJ2-2	TGTGCCAGCAGCCGGAACACCGGGGAGCTGTTTTTT	CASSRNTGELFF
-	TRBV13	-	TRBJ2-5	TGTGCCAGCTCTCCCCGGGACCAAAAGACCCAGTACTTC	CASSPRDQKTQYF
-	TRBV6-5	-	TRBJ1-5	TGTGCCAGCAGTTTTACCTTCGGAAACAATCAGCCCCAGCATTTT	CASSFTFGNNQPQHF
-	TRBV5-1	TRBD1	TRBJ2-5	TGCGCCAGCAGCTTGGGACAGGGAAAAGAGACCCAGTACTTC	CASSLGQGKETQYF
-	TRBV9	TRBD2	TRBJ2-3	TGTGCCAGCGGGAGGGTTACAGATACGCAGTATTTT	CASGRVTDTQYF
-	TRBV18	-	TRBJ1-1	TGTGCCAGCTCACCAGGGCAGGCCGATGCTTTCTTT	CASSPGQADAFF
-	TRBV30	TRBD2	TRBJ2-5	TGTGCCTGGAGTTCTTCGCGGGGGTTCCAAGAGACCCAGTACTTC	CAWSSSRGFQETQYF
few	TRBV19	TRBD1	TRBJ1-5	TGTGCCAGTAGTCCACAGGGGTTTGGGAATCAGCCCCAGCATTTT	CASSPQGFGNQPQHF
once	TRBV10-2	-	TRBJ2-6	TGCGCCAGCAGTGAGGGCAACCGAGGGGCCAACGTCCTGACTTTC	CASSEGNRGANVLTF
once	TRBV6-7	-	TRBJ2-7	TGTGCCAGTGTCTCATTCGAGCAGTACTTC	CASVSFEQYF
-	TRBV7-9	TRBD1	TRBJ1-2	TGTGCCAGCAGCTTATCTGGACAGGGAGAAGGCTACACCTTC	CASSLSGQGEGYTF
-	TRBV5-6	-	TRBJ1-1	TGTGCCAGCAGTCGCCTACAGAGTTTGGGCACTGAAGCTTTCTTT	CASSRLQSLGTEAFF
-	TRBV18	TRBD2	TRBJ2-7	TGTGCCAGCTCACCGGGGAGGGACTACGAGCAGTACTTC	CASSPGRDYEQYF
-	TRBV6-5	-	TRBJ1-2	TGTGCCAGCAGTTACCGTTCGTGGTATGGCTACACCTTC	CASSYRSWYGYTF
-	TRBV5-1	TRBD1	TRBJ2-7	TGCGCCAGCAGCGGCGGGGACAGGGGGCTCTACGAGCAGTACTTC	CASSGGDRGLYEQYF
-	TRBV5-1	TRBD1	TRBJ2-3	TGCGCCAGCAGCTTGTCGTACAGGGGAGTAGGCACAGATACGCAGTATTTT	CASSLSYRGVGTDTQYF
few	TRBV5-8	-	TRBJ1-2	TGTGCCAGCAGCTTGGCTGTGATCTATGGCTACACCTTC	CASSLAVIYGYTF
-	TRBV5-1	-	TRBJ1-3	TGCGCCAGCAGCTTAAATGTGGGGCAGCAGGCCACCATATATTTT	CASSLNVGQQATIYF
-	TRBV10-3	TRBD1	TRBJ2-5	TGTGCCATCAGCGCCGACAGGGGGGGAGAGACCCAGTACTTC	CAISADRGGETQYF
-	TRBV6-5	TRBD2	TRBJ2-3	TGTGCCAGCAGACAGACTAGCCCAGATACGCAGTATTTT	CASRQTSPDTQYF
-	TRBV6-5	-	TRBJ1-1	TGTGCCAGCAGACCCCTGGACAGTAGGATAACTTTCTTT	CASRPLDSRITFF
-	TRBV18	-	TRBJ1-3	TGTGCCAGCTCACCAGCGCAGTTTCGCAACACCATATATTTT	CASSPAQFRNTIYF
-	TRBV7-9	-	TRBJ2-2	TGTGCCAGCAGCTTAGCGCAGGGACTCAACACCGGGGAGCTGTTTTTT	CASSLAQGLNTGELFF
-	TRBV19	TRBD2	TRBJ2-1	TGTGCCAGTAGATTAGCGGGCTACAATGAGCAGTTCTTC	CASRLAGYNEQFF
-	TRBV11-2	TRBD1	TRBJ2-5	TGTGCCAGCAGCCCCTACCGGGACAGAGGGGAGACCCAGTACTTC	CASSPYRDRGETQYF
-	TRBV5-8	-	TRBJ2-7	TGTGCCAGCTCGGGGGACTCCTACGAGCAGTACTTC	CASSGDSYEQYF